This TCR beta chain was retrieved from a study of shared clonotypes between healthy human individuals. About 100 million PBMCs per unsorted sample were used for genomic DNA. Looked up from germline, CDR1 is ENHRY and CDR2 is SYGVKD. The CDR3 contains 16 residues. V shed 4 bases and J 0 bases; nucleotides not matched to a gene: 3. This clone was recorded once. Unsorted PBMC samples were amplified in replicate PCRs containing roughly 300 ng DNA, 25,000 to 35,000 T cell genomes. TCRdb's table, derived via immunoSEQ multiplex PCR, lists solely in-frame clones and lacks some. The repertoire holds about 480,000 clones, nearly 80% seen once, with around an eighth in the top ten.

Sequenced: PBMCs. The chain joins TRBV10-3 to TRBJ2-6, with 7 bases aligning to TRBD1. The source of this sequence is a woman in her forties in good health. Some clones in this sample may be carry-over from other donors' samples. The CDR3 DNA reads TGTGCCATCAGTGTGGGACAGAACTCTGGGGCCAACGTCCTGACTTTC. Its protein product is CAISVGQNSGANVLTF.